Listed below are T cell receptor beta chains from one sample, sequenced in a study of T-cell memory formation after mild COVID-19. TCRdb re-derived calls from the 5' RACE reads in MiXCR, one entry per CDR3 protein. This sample has approximately 89,000 distinct CDR3 sequences; roughly 25% occur once, and the top ten carry under 45%. The sample taken for sequencing was PBMCs or a T cell subset sorted from them (not recorded which). The receptors here all came from a man aged 18 to 30 who had mild COVID-19 (a few samples of this study predate the infection). Cell type and time point are not known. Both conserved end residues are part of each CDR3. A D gene is named only where the DNA matches it firmly. Only some rows state a clone size, as once, few, many or a class for expanded clones.

>TRBJ1-5|TRBV11-2|.|.
CASSPGGGWQPQHF
TGTGCCAGCAGCCCGGGAGGGGGATGGCAGCCCCAGCATTTT
>TRBJ2-2|TRBV4-3|TRBD1|.
CASSQGSGTANTGELFF
TGCGCCAGCAGCCAAGGGAGTGGGACAGCGAACACCGGGGAGCTGTTTTTT
>TRBJ1-3|TRBV5-5|.|.
CASSFGTRVGSGNTIYF
TGTGCCAGCAGCTTTGGAACCAGGGTAGGCTCTGGAAACACCATATATTTT
>TRBJ1-1|TRBV25-1|.|.
CASSGFMNTEAFF
TGTGCCAGCAGTGGGTTTATGAACACTGAAGCTTTCTTT
>TRBJ1-6|TRBV5-5|.|.
CASSVYGTDYSPLHF
TGTGCCAGCAGCGTTTATGGGACGGACTATTCACCCCTCCACTTT
>TRBJ2-7|TRBV5-1|.|many
CASSSGTLGDEQYF
TGCGCCAGCAGCTCGGGGACCCTCGGGGACGAGCAGTACTTC
>TRBJ1-3|TRBV6-5|.|few
CASSYSSLWGASGNTIYF
TGTGCCAGCAGTTACTCGTCGTTATGGGGGGCCTCTGGAAACACCATATATTTT
>TRBJ2-1|TRBV7-9|TRBD1|.
CASTPGGSKGQGIGEQFF
TGTGCCAGCACCCCGGGGGGATCGAAGGGACAGGGTATCGGTGAGCAGTTCTTC
>TRBJ2-5|TRBV5-6|TRBD2|.
CASSLGLAEPGGTQYF
TGTGCCAGCAGCTTGGGGCTAGCGGAACCGGGGGGGACCCAGTACTTC
>TRBJ1-1|TRBV4-1|.|.
CASSQVGNTEAFF
TGCGCCAGCAGCCAAGTAGGGAACACTGAAGCTTTCTTT
>TRBJ2-7|TRBV4-1|.|many
CASSPSQGNEQYF
TGCGCCAGCAGCCCGAGCCAGGGTAACGAGCAGTACTTC
>TRBJ2-1|TRBV10-2|.|few
CASSVFSNEQFF
TGCGCCAGCAGTGTATTCTCCAATGAGCAGTTCTTC
>TRBJ1-4|TRBV4-1|.|.
CASSPGQGDEKLFF
TGCGCCAGCAGCCCCGGACAAGGGGATGAAAAACTGTTTTTT
>TRBJ2-7|TRBV5-1|TRBD1|.
CASTSVGQGAYEQYF
TGCGCCAGCACCTCCGTTGGGCAGGGGGCCTACGAGCAGTACTTC
>TRBJ2-1|TRBV20-1|TRBD2|.
CSARAVAGVGEQFF
TGCAGTGCTAGAGCGGTAGCGGGAGTGGGCGAGCAGTTCTTC
>TRBJ2-7|TRBV6-2/TRBV6-3|.|few
CASNHVSAGPYEQYF
TGTGCCAGCAACCACGTTTCGGCGGGCCCCTACGAGCAGTACTTC
>TRBJ2-2|TRBV20-1|.|few
CSAEADYTGELFF
TGCAGTGCCGAAGCGGACTACACCGGGGAGCTGTTTTTT
>TRBJ1-6|TRBV7-9|.|few
CASSHGGGDSPLHF
TGTGCCAGCAGCCACGGGGGGGGGGATTCACCCCTCCACTTT
>TRBJ2-5|TRBV5-1|.|.
CASSPEGGHQETQYF
TGCGCCAGCAGCCCGGAGGGGGGGCACCAAGAGACCCAGTACTTC
>TRBJ2-3|TRBV3-1|TRBD2|few
CASSFRGVRTDTQYF
TGTGCCAGCAGCTTTCGGGGGGTCCGGACAGATACGCAGTATTTT
>TRBJ1-2|TRBV6-1|TRBD1|few
CATAVVRTGRGYTF
TGTGCCACAGCAGTGGTAAGGACAGGTCGGGGCTACACCTTC
>TRBJ1-2|TRBV4-1|.|few
CASSQMWTVYGYTF
TGCGCCAGCAGCCAAATGTGGACTGTTTATGGCTACACCTTC
>TRBJ2-7|TRBV9|TRBD2|.
CASSPSGGDPYEQYF
TGTGCCAGCAGCCCAAGCGGGGGGGACCCCTACGAGCAGTACTTC
>TRBJ1-5|TRBV15|TRBD1|.
CATSRTGVGQPQHF
TGTGCCACCAGCAGAACAGGGGTCGGTCAGCCCCAGCATTTT
>TRBJ2-3|TRBV24-1|.|once
CATSVRDTQYF
TGTGCCACCAGTGTCCGGGATACGCAGTATTTT
>TRBJ2-7|TRBV6-6|TRBD1|few
CASSRTGIHEQYF
TGTGCCAGCAGTCGGACAGGGATCCACGAGCAGTACTTC
>TRBJ1-4|TRBV15|.|.
CATSRGSGSEKLFF
TGTGCCACCAGCAGAGGAAGCGGGAGTGAAAAACTGTTTTTT
>TRBJ2-1|TRBV24-1|TRBD2|few
CATQSGGGEQFF
TGTGCCACCCAATCTGGGGGGGGTGAGCAGTTCTTC
>TRBJ2-5|TRBV6-6|TRBD1|.
CASSRRQGEETQYF
TGTGCCAGCAGTCGGCGACAGGGTGAAGAGACCCAGTACTTC
>TRBJ1-5|TRBV5-1|.|few
CASSPGTSGNQPQHF
TGCGCCAGCAGCCCAGGGACCAGCGGCAATCAGCCCCAGCATTTT
>TRBJ2-3|TRBV13|TRBD1|.
CASSLRDSLTDTQYF
TGTGCCAGCAGCCTAAGGGACAGTCTTACAGATACGCAGTATTTT
>TRBJ1-5|TRBV10-3|TRBD1|.
CAISPGTGVNQPQHF
TGTGCCATCAGTCCCGGGACAGGGGTTAATCAGCCCCAGCATTTT
>TRBJ2-2|TRBV27|.|.
CASSFLQGFGELFF
TGTGCCAGCAGTTTCCTACAGGGTTTTGGGGAGCTGTTTTTT
>TRBJ2-3|TRBV7-9|.|many
CASSPEGTDTQYF
TGTGCCAGCAGCCCGGAAGGCACAGATACGCAGTATTTT
>TRBJ2-1|TRBV5-5|TRBD1|.
CASSISGTGWNEQFF
TGTGCCAGCAGCATCTCCGGGACAGGGTGGAATGAGCAGTTCTTC
>TRBJ2-1|TRBV6-1|TRBD1|few
CASRTDRGSGNYNEQFF
TGTGCCAGCAGAACGGACAGGGGGTCCGGGAACTACAATGAGCAGTTCTTC